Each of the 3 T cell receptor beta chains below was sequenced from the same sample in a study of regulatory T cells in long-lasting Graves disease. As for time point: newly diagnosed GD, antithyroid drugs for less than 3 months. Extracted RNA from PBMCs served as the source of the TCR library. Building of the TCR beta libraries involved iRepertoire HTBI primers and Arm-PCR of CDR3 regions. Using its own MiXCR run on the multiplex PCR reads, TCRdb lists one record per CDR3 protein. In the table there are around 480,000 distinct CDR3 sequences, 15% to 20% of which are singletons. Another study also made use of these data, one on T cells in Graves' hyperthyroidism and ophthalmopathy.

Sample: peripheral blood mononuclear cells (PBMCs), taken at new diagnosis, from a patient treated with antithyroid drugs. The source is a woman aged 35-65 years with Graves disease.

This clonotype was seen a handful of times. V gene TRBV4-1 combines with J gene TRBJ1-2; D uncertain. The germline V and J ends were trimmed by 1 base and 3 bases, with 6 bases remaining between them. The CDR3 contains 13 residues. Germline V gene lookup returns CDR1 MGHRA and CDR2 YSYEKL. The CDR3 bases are TGCGCCAGCAGCCAAGCGGCCGACTATGGCTACACCTTC. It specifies CASSQAADYGYTF.

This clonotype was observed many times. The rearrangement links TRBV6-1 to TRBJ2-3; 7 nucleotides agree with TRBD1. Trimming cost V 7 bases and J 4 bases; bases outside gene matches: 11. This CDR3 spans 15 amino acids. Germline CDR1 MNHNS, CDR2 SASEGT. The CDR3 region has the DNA TGTGCCAGCAAGCTACAGGGGATGGGCTCAGATACGCAGTATTTT. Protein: CASKLQGMGSDTQYF.

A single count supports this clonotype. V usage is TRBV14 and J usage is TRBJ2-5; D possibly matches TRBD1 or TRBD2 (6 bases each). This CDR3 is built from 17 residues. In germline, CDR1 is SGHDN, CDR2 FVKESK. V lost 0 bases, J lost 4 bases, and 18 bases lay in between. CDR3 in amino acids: CASSQDYVRGGGETQYF. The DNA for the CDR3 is TGTGCCAGCAGCCAAGATTATGTCAGGGGAGGAGGAGAGACCCAGTACTTC.